This T cell receptor beta chain was recovered during a study of cytomegalovirus exposure and HLA in healthy donors. The count of this clone is one. Its target is not known. The PCR employed 60 Vbeta primers together with 13 Jbeta primers. Repertoires were generated with immunoSEQ multiplex PCR, while TCRdb's copy carries only in-frame clones and drops some. The sample shows fewer than 250,000 clones, around 76% of them seen only once. General study findings and limits: Sequencing likely produced, as an artifact, a cluster of highly shared sequence variants.

This sequence originates from a man aged 40-49 years in good health and CMV-seropositive. Sequenced sample: PBMCs.

In DNA form, the CDR3 reads TGTGCCAGCAGCTGGGACAGCGAAGAGACCCAGTACTTC. Its protein product is CASSWDSEETQYF. J is TRBJ2-5 and V is TRBV5-8, with 7 bases that match TRBD1. Looked up from germline, CDR1 is SGHTS and CDR2 is YDEGEE. The length of the CDR3 is 13 residues. Trimming removed 3 bases from V and 3 bases from J; junction bases left unmatched: 2.